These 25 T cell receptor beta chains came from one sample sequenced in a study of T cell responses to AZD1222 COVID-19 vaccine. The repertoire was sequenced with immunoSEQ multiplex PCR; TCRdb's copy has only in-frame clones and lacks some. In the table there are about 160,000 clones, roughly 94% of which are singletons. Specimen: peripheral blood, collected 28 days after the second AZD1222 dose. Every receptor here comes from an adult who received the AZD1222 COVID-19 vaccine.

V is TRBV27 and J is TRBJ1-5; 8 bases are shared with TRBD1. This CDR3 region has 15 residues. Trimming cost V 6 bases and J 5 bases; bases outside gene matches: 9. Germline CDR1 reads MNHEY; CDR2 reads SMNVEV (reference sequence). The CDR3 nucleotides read TGTGCCAGCAGCCGTGGGACAGGAGGCGATCAGCCCCAGCATTTT. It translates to CASSRGTGGDQPQHF.

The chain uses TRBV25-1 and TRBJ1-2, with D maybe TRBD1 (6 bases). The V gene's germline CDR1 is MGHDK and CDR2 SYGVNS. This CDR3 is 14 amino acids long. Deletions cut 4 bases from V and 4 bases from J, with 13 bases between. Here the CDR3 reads CASSVEGGIYGYTF. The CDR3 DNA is TGTGCCAGCAGTGTAGAGGGGGGCATCTATGGCTACACCTTC.

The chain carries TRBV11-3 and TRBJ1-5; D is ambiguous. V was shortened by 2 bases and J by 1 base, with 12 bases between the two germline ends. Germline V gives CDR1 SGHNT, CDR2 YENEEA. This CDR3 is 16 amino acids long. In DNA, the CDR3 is TGTGCCAGCAGCTTATTACGGATATTAAGCAATCAGCCCCAGCATTTT. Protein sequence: CASSLLRILSNQPQHF. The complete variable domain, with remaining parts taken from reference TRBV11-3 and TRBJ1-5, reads EAGVVQSPRYKIIEKKQPVAFWCNPISGHNTLYWYLQNLGQGPELLIRYENEEAVDDSQLPKDRFSAERLKGVDSTLKIQPAELGDSAVYLCASSLLRILSNQPQHFGDGTRLSIL.

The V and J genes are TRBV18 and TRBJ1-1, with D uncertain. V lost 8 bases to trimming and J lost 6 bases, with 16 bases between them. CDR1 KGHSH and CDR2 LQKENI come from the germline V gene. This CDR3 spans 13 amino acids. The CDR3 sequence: CASTRTGTAEAFF. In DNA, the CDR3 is TGTGCCAGCACCCGGACTGGAACAGCTGAAGCTTTCTTT.

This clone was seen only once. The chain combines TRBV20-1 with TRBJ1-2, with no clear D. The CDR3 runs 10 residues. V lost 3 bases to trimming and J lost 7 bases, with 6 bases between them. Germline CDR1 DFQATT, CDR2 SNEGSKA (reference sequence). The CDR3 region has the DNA TGCAGTGCTAGGTCAAGTGGCTACACCTTC. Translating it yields CSARSSGYTF.

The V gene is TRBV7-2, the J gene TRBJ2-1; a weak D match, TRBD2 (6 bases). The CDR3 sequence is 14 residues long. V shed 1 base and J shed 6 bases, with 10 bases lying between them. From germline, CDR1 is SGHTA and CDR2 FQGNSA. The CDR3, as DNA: TGTGCCAGCAGCTTAGTGGGGGGAACCAATGAGCAGTTCTTC. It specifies CASSLVGGTNEQFF.

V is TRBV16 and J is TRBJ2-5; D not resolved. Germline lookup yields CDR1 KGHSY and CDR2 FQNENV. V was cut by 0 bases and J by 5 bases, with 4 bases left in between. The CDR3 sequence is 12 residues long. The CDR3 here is CASSQSGETQYF. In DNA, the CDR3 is TGTGCCAGCAGCCAATCGGGGGAGACCCAGTACTTC.

The CDR3 DNA is TGTGCCAGCTCCTATAGCGGGAACTACGAGCAGTACTTC. It yields the protein CASSYSGNYEQYF. This rearrangement joins TRBV18 to TRBJ2-7; TRBD2 aligns across 8 bases. CDR3 length equals 13 residues. V trimming: 6 bases; J trimming: 3 bases; junction bases outside the gene matches: 4. The germline V gene encodes CDR1 KGHSH and CDR2 LQKENI.

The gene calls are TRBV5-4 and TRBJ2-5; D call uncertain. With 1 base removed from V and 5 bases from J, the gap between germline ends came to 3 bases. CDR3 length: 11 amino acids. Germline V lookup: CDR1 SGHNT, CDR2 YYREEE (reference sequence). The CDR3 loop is CASSLYETQYF. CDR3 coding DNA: TGTGCCAGCAGCTTGTACGAGACCCAGTACTTC.

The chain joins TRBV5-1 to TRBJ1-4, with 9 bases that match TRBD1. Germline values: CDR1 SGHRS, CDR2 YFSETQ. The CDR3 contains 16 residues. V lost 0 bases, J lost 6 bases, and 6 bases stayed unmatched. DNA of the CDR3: TGCGCCAGCAGCTTGGGCACACAGGGGGCCCATGAAAAACTGTTTTTT. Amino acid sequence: CASSLGTQGAHEKLFF.

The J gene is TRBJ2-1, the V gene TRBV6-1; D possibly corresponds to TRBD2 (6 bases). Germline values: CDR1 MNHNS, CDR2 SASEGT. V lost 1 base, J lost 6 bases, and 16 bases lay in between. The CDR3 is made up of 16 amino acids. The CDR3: CASSEDQGLGANEQFF. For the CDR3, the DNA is TGTGCCAGCAGTGAAGATCAGGGACTCGGGGCCAATGAGCAGTTCTTC.

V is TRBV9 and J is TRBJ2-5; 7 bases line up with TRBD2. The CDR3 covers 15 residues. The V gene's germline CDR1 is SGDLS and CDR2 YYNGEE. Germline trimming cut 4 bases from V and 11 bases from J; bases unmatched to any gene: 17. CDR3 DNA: TGTGCCAGCAGCAGTGGAGAGGGAGGGAGGGGTTCTCAGTACTTC. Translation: CASSSGEGGRGSQYF.

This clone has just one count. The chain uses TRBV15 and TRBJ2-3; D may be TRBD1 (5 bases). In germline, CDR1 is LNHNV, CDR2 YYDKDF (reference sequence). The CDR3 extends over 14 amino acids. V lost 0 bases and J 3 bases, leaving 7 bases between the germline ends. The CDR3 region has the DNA TGTGCCACCAGCAGAGAGGGGCCAACAGATACGCAGTATTTT. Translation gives CATSREGPTDTQYF.

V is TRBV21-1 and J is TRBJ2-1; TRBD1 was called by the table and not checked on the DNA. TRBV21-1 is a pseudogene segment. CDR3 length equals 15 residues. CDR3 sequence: CASSKGDRGPGEQFF. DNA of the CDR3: TGTGCCAGCAGCAAAGGGGACAGGGGGCCAGGTGAGCAGTTCTTC.

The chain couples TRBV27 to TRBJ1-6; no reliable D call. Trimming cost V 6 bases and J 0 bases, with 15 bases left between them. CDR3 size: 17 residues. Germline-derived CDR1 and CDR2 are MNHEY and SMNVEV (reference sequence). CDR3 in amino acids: CASRRTNTLSYNSPLHF. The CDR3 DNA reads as TGTGCCAGCAGGCGTACGAACACCCTCTCCTATAATTCACCCCTCCACTTT.

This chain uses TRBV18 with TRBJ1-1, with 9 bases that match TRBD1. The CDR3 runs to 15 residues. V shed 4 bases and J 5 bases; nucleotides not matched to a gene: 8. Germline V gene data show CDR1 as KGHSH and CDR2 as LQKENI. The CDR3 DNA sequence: TGTGCCAGCTCACTGGGACAGGGACTAGGGACTGAAGCTTTCTTT. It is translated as CASSLGQGLGTEAFF.

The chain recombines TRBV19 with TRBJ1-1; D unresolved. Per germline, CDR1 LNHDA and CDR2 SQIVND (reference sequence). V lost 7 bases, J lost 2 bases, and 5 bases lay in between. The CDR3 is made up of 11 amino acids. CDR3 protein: CASIVNTEAFF. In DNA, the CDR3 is TGTGCCAGTATAGTTAACACTGAAGCTTTCTTT.

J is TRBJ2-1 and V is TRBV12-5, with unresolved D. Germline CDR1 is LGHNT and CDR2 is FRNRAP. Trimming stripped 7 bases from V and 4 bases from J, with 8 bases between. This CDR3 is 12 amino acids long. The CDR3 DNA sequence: TGTGCTAGTGAGTCTATGTACAATGAGCAGTTCTTC. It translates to CASESMYNEQFF.

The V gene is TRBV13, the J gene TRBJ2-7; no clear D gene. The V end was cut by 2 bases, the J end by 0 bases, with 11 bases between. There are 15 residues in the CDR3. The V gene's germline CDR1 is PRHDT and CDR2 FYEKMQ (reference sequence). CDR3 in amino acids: CASSLITDASYEQYF. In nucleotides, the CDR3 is TGTGCCAGCAGCTTAATAACGGATGCCTCCTACGAGCAGTACTTC.

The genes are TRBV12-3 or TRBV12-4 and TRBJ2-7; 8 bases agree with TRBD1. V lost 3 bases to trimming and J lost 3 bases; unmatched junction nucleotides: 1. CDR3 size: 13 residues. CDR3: CASSLDRVYEQYF. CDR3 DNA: TGTGCCAGCAGTTTGGACAGGGTCTACGAGCAGTACTTC.

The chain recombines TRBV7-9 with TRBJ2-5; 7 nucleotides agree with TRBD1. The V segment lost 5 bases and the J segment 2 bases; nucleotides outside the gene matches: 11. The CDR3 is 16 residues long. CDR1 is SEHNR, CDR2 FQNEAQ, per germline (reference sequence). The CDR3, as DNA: TGTGCCAGCAGCCACACCAATGACAGGGCTCAAGAGACCCAGTACTTC. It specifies CASSHTNDRAQETQYF. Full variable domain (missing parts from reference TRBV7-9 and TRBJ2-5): DTGVSQNPRHKITKRGQNVTFRCDPISEHNRLYWYRQTLGQGPEFLTYFQNEAQLEKSRLLSDRFSAERPKGSFSTLEIQRTEQGDSAMYLCASSHTNDRAQETQYFGPGTRLLVL.

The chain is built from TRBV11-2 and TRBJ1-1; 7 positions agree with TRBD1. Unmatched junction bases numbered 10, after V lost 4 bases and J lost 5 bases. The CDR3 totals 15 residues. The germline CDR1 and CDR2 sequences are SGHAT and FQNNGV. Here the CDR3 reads CASSSGGSLVTEAFF. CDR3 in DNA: TGTGCCAGCAGCTCAGGGGGTTCCTTAGTTACTGAAGCTTTCTTT.

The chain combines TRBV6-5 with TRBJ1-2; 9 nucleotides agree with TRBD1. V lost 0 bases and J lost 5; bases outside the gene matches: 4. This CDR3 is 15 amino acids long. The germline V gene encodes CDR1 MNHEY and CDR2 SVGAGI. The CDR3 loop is CASSYSTQGAYGYTF. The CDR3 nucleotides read TGTGCCAGCAGTTACTCAACACAGGGGGCTTATGGCTACACCTTC.

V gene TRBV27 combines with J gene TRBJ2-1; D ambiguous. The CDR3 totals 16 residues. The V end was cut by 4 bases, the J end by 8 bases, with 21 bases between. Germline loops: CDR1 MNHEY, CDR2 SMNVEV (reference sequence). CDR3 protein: CASSSLGDLGGHEQFF. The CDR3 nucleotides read TGTGCCAGCAGTTCACTCGGAGATCTGGGCGGCCATGAGCAGTTCTTC.

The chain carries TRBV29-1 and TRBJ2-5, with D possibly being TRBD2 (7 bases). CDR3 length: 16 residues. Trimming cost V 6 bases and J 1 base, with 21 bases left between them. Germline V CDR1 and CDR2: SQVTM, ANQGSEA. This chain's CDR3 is CSVLRGGSGTQETQYF. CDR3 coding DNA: TGCAGCGTCCTAAGGGGGGGGAGCGGGACCCAAGAGACCCAGTACTTC. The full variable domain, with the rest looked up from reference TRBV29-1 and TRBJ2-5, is SAVISQKPSRDICQRGTSLTIQCQVDSQVTMMFWYRQQPGQSLTLIATANQGSEATYESGFVIDKFPISRPNLTFSTLTVSNMSPEDSSIYLCSVLRGGSGTQETQYFGPGTRLLVL.